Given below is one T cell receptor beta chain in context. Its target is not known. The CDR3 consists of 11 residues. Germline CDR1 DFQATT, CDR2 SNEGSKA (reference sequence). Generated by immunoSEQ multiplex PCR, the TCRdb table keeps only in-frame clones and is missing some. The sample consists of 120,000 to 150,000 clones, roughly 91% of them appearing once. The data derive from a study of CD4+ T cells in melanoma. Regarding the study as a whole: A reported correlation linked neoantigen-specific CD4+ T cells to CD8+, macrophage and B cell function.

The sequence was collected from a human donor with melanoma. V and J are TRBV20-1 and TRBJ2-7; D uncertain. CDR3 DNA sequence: TGCAGCTTAGCAACGCCCTACGAGCAGTACTTC. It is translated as CSLATPYEQYF.